These T cell receptor beta chains were read from a single sample in a study of T cells in Graves' hyperthyroidism and ophthalmopathy. TCRdb passed the multiplex PCR reads through MiXCR, listing each CDR3 protein once. This table has about 600,000 distinct CDR3 sequences, 16% appearing once. Material: blood. All receptors come from a woman aged 40 to 50 with Graves' ophthalmopathy. CDR3s include the opening cysteine and the closing phenylalanine or tryptophan. D genes are given only for firm matches. Size is stated for part of the rows, as once, few or many counts, or as a class when the clone is expanded.

>TRBJ1-2|.|13|TRBV19|.
TGTGCCAGCGCGGCACAGGGAGGCTATGGCTACACCTTC
CASAAQGGYGYTF
>TRBJ2-1|few|15|TRBV27|TRBD2
TGTGCCAGCACCCTCGGGGTAGCGGGAGTTCATGAGCAGTTCTTC
CASTLGVAGVHEQFF
>TRBJ1-1|many|13|TRBV29-1|.
TGCAGCGTTGAGGCGGGGGGCGAGACTGAAGCTTTCTTT
CSVEAGGETEAFF
>TRBJ1-6|many|17|TRBV2|TRBD1
TGTGCCAGCAGCGGAATTGGGACAGGGGGCGAGAATTCACCCCTCCACTTT
CASSGIGTGGENSPLHF
>TRBJ2-7|.|14|TRBV5-1|.
TGCGCCAGCAGCTTGGGCGAGGGGCCCTACGAGCAGTACTTC
CASSLGEGPYEQYF
>TRBJ2-1|.|13|TRBV6-2/TRBV6-3|TRBD2
TGTGCCAGCAGTTCTAGCGGGGGAGGTGAGCAGTTCTTC
CASSSSGGGEQFF
>TRBJ2-7|few|10|TRBV29-1|.
TGCAGCGCAGAGACACGCGAGCAGTACTTC
CSAETREQYF
>TRBJ2-3|few|15|TRBV28|TRBD2
TGTGCCAGCCTGGGGACTAGCGGAAGCACAGATACGCAGTATTTT
CASLGTSGSTDTQYF
>TRBJ2-2|many|15|TRBV3-1|TRBD1
TGTGCCAGCAGCCAAGGTGCCGCCGGGACAGGTTGGCTGTTTTTT
CASSQGAAGTGWLFF
>TRBJ1-5|many|15|TRBV6-1|.
TGTGCCAGCAGCCCTAGTAGGGGGAGCAATCAGCCCCAGCATTTT
CASSPSRGSNQPQHF
>TRBJ2-5|.|15|TRBV2|TRBD1
TGTGCCAGCAACTGGGACAGGGGGCTTAAAGAGACCCAGTACTTC
CASNWDRGLKETQYF
>TRBJ1-2|.|15|TRBV19|TRBD1
TGTGCCAGTAGTGGTCACTGGACAGGGAACTATGGCTACACCTTC
CASSGHWTGNYGYTF
>TRBJ1-6|many|14|TRBV27|TRBD1
TGTGCCAGCAGTTTACAGGGGGTGGGTTCACCCCTCCACTTT
CASSLQGVGSPLHF
>TRBJ2-7|many|19|TRBV15|TRBD1
TGTGCCACCAGCCTTCCAGGGACAGGGGGTTCCGACGGACCCTACGAGCAGTACTTC
CATSLPGTGGSDGPYEQYF
>TRBJ2-7|.|15|TRBV30|.
TGTGCCTGGCGAGTCGGGACATTTAGCTCCTACGAGCAGTACTTC
CAWRVGTFSSYEQYF
>TRBJ2-5|few|11|TRBV29-1|TRBD1
TGCAGCGTGCAGGGGGAGGAGACCCAGTACTTC
CSVQGEETQYF
>TRBJ2-1|.|14|TRBV10-3|.
TGTGCCATCAGTTCCGGTGATTTGGGCCATGAGCAGTTCTTC
CAISSGDLGHEQFF